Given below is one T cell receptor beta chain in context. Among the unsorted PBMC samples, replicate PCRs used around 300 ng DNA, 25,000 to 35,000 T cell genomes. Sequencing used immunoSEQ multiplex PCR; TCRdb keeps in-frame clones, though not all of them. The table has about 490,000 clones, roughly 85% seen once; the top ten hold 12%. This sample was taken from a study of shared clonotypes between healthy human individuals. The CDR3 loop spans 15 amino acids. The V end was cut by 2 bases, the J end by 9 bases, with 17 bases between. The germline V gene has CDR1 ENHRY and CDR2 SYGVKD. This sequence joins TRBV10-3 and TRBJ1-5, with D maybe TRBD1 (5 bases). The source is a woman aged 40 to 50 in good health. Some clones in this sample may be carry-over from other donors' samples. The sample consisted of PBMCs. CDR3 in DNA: TGTGCCATCAGTGAGGGGGGTAGCGCCTGGGGGCCCCAGCATTTT. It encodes CAISEGGSAWGPQHF.